The 10 T cell receptor beta chains in this list originate from one sample, sequenced in a study of Ad26.COV2.S vaccination and SARS-CoV-2 variants. The treatment was: some 20 received Ad26.COV2.S at low or high dose, single or two shots; about 5 received placebo; per-sample allocation not given. Each sample was drawn 63 days after the first injection (of vaccine or placebo). This table comes from immunoSEQ multiplex PCR, and its TCRdb copy is limited to in-frame clones, with some not included. Among around 300,000 clones listed, approximately 87% were seen once. Sequences were derived from peripheral blood, sampled in a trial of Ad26.COV2.S vaccine versus placebo. These receptors originate from a person aged 18-60 years who received the Ad26.COV2.S COVID-19 vaccine or a placebo.

The chain joins TRBV20-1 to TRBJ2-3; D is unresolved. The CDR3 consists of 11 residues. The V end lost 5 bases, the J end lost 4 bases, and 7 bases lay between the germline ends. Germline-derived CDR1 and CDR2 are DFQATT and SNEGSKA (reference sequence). This CDR3 is CSAGSADTQYF. DNA for the CDR3: TGCAGTGCTGGTTCAGCAGATACGCAGTATTTT.

The chain carries TRBV7-8 and TRBJ2-7; 11 bases map to TRBD2. V dropped 5 bases and J dropped 2; count of bases not matched to a gene: 2. The CDR3 runs 14 residues. CDR1 is SGHVS and CDR2 is FQNEAQ in the germline V gene. CDR3 residues: CASSLLAGAYEQYV. CDR3 in DNA: TGTGCCAGCAGCCTACTAGCGGGAGCCTACGAGCAGTACGTC.

This sequence joins TRBV28 and TRBJ2-7, with a possible D match to TRBD1 (5 bases). This CDR3 region has 10 residues. Germline V gene lookup returns CDR1 MDHEN and CDR2 SYDVKM. CDR3 sequence: CPTLRVEQYV. In DNA, the CDR3 is TGTCCGACACTCAGGGTCGAGCAGTACGTC.

Only one count was recorded for this clone. The J gene is TRBJ2-7, the V gene TRBV6-2 or TRBV6-3; D not certain. The CDR3 sequence is 16 residues long. The ends were cut back, 0 bases at V and 1 base at J, with 13 bases in the middle. In germline, CDR1 is MNHEY, CDR2 SVGEGT. The CDR3 region has the DNA TGTGCCAGCAGTTACTCGAAGGAAAGGCGGTCCTACGAGCAGTACGTC. Translation gives CASSYSKERRSYEQYV.

This clone was seen once. The chain is built from TRBV19 and TRBJ1-2; 12 bases map to TRBD1. Germline values: CDR1 LNHDA, CDR2 SQIVND (reference sequence). The V segment lost 3 bases and the J segment 8 bases; nucleotides outside the gene matches: 22. CDR3 length: 20 amino acids. The CDR3, as DNA: TGTGCCAGTAGTATCGTGGTTTTGGGGGACAGGGGGCAAAGGAGGTTCGGCTACACCTTC. Encoded protein: CASSIVVLGDRGQRRFGYTF. The full variable domain, completed using reference TRBV19 and TRBJ1-2, is DGGITQSPKYLFRKEGQNVTLSCEQNLNHDAMYWYRQDPGQGLRLIYYSQIVNDFQKGDIAEGYSVSREKKESFPLTVTSAQKNPTAFYLCASSIVVLGDRGQRRFGYTFGSGTRLTVV.

The V and J genes are TRBV7-9 and TRBJ1-2, with D uncertain. V was cut by 0 bases and J by 2 bases, with 7 bases left in between. Germline V gene sequence: CDR1 SEHNR, CDR2 FQNEAQ (reference sequence). This CDR3 region has 14 residues. In DNA form, the CDR3 reads TGTGCCAGCAGCTTAGCGAGGACGAACTATGGCTACACCTTC. Its translation is CASSLARTNYGYTF.

The V call is TRBV24-1, the J call TRBJ1-2; D gene unclear. V was cut by 7 bases and J by 6 bases, with 20 bases left in between. There are 15 residues in the CDR3. Germline V gene data show CDR1 as KGHDR and CDR2 as SFDVKD. CDR3 amino acids: CATSLRDPLIHGYTF. The CDR3 DNA reads TGTGCCACCAGCCTCCGGGATCCCTTAATTCATGGCTACACCTTC.

J is TRBJ2-1 and V is TRBV6-1; D possibly corresponds to TRBD1 (6 bases). Germline loops: CDR1 MNHNS, CDR2 SASEGT. This CDR3 has 14 residues. V lost 0 bases and J 9 bases, leaving 12 bases between the germline ends. The CDR3 DNA reads as TGTGCCAGCAGTGAAGCGGTACAGGGACCTGAGCAGTTCTTC. Its translation: CASSEAVQGPEQFF.

This chain connects TRBV29-1 to TRBJ1-1, with 8 bases that match TRBD1. The CDR3 length is 11 residues. The germline V gene encodes CDR1 SQVTM and CDR2 ANQGSEA. The junction had 3 bases not matched to a gene; V was cut back by 5 bases and J by 7 bases. The CDR3 loop reads CSVQGAHEAFF. For the CDR3, the DNA is TGCAGCGTTCAGGGGGCCCATGAAGCTTTCTTT. The variable domain in full, completed from reference TRBV29-1 and TRBJ1-1, reads SAVISQKPSRDICQRGTSLTIQCQVDSQVTMMFWYRQQPGQSLTLIATANQGSEATYESGFVIDKFPISRPNLTFSTLTVSNMSPEDSSIYLCSVQGAHEAFFGQGTRLTVV.

The genes are TRBV7-9 and TRBJ2-7, with a weak D call TRBD1 (5 bases). V lost 6 bases, J lost 2 bases, and 8 bases lay in between. Germline V gene sequence: CDR1 SEHNR, CDR2 FQNEAQ (reference sequence). The CDR3 runs to 12 residues. CDR3 DNA sequence: TGTGCCAGCAGAAAAGGGGCCTACGAGCAGTACTTC. It specifies CASRKGAYEQYF.